Below, one T cell receptor beta chain is given with its context. This record comes from a study of blood T cell repertoires in COVID-19. The method was immunoSEQ multiplex PCR; TCRdb's version includes in-frame clones alone and lacks a portion of them. The sample consists of approximately 130,000 clones, 75% to 90% of them appearing once. The sequence was collected from a human donor in a cohort sampled during active COVID-19. The sequencing input was peripheral blood.

CDR3 nucleotides: TGTGCCAGTAGTATAGCCCCATCCGCGGTAGCCAAAAACATTCAGTACTTC. It is translated as CASSIAPSAVAKNIQYF. V usage is TRBV19 and J usage is TRBJ2-4; D is uncertain. The CDR3 sequence is 17 residues long. The germline V gene encodes CDR1 LNHDA and CDR2 SQIVND (reference sequence). V lost 1 base, J lost 0 bases, and 13 bases lay in between. The variable domain in full, with the rest retrieved from reference TRBV19 and TRBJ2-4, is DGGITQSPKYLFRKEGQNVTLSCEQNLNHDAMYWYRQDPGQGLRLIYYSQIVNDFQKGDIAEGYSVSREKKESFPLTVTSAQKNPTAFYLCASSIAPSAVAKNIQYFGAGTRLSVL.